This TCR beta chain was recorded in a study of T cell changes during pregnancy in multiple sclerosis. The CDR3 sequence is 15 residues long. Per germline, CDR1 MNHNS and CDR2 SASEGT. V dropped 1 base and J dropped 6; count of bases not matched to a gene: 6. Here immunoSEQ multiplex PCR was the method, and the copy in TCRdb shows in-frame clones only, minus some. The data contain around 60,000 clones, 91% of them seen just once; the ten biggest clones take up about 0.49%. The V and J genes are TRBV6-1 and TRBJ1-5; 7 bases match TRBD1. The source was CD4+ T cells from peripheral blood mononuclear cells, collected after pregnancy. This receptor was taken from a female donor in good health, enrolled as a control in a pregnancy study. CDR3 amino acids: CASSEGTGGAQPQHF. The CDR3 bases are TGTGCCAGCAGTGAAGGGACAGGAGGAGCTCAGCCCCAGCATTTT.